This entry is about one T cell receptor beta chain. The antigen is undetermined. One base away lies a much larger clone, so this may be a sequencing read error. TCRdb analysed the RACE reads with MiXCR anew, one entry per CDR3 protein. The sample comprises just over 70,000 distinct CDR3 sequences, approximately 10% of which are singletons, and approximately 1.4% rests with the top ten. The sample originates from a study of human T cells and chemical hapten exposure. Study results and caveats: There was no change with DPC sensitization in TCRs above 1 in 1000 frequency. It was expanded TCRs that formed significantly more large CDR3 similarity clusters than controls did.

Time point given: patch test 3, about 24 weeks after DPC sensitization. Indicated treatment: therapeutic diphenylcyclopropenone sensitization with weekly scalp DPC. Unfractionated whole blood yielded total RNA. The sequenced sample was whole blood, obtained in connection with sensitization to the hapten diphenylcyclopropenone (DPC). The source of this sequence is a woman between 45 and 60 years old with alopecia areata. Some clones in this sample may be carry-over from other donors' samples.

The CDR3 reads CVSSFDTDPGYTEAFF. CDR3 bases: TGTGTCAGCAGCTTCGACACGGATCCTGGTTACACTGAAGCTTTCTTT. This chain uses TRBV5-5 with TRBJ1-1; no reliable D call. Germline lookup yields CDR1 SGHKS and CDR2 YYEKEE (reference sequence). The CDR3 length is 16 residues.